Detailed here is one T cell receptor beta chain. As yet, its antigen is unknown. The CDR3 sequence is 18 residues long. V gave up 4 bases and J gave up 1 base; unmatched junction bases: 11. Germline V gene lookup returns CDR1 LNHDA and CDR2 SQIVND (reference sequence). Repertoires were generated with immunoSEQ multiplex PCR, while TCRdb's copy carries only in-frame clones and drops some. The table shows some 130,000 clones, with approximately 91% occurring only once. This specimen belongs to a study of T cell responses to AZD1222 COVID-19 vaccine. Study results and limitations: Among the donors, most were white British and more were female, and clonal diversity was possibly underestimated. Epitopes outside B.1.351 and B.1.1.7 mutated regions reportedly drew nearly half of spike TCRs.

Doses given second, at about 4 or about 12 weeks, were pooled. Source: peripheral blood, taken 28 days after the second AZD1222 dose. V is TRBV19 and J is TRBJ2-1, with 9 bases aligning to TRBD1. The source of this sequence is an adult who received the AZD1222 COVID-19 vaccine. The chain's CDR3 is CASSTRNPGQGSYNEQFF. CDR3 nucleotide sequence: TGTGCCAGTAGTACACGGAACCCGGGACAGGGATCCTACAATGAGCAGTTCTTC.